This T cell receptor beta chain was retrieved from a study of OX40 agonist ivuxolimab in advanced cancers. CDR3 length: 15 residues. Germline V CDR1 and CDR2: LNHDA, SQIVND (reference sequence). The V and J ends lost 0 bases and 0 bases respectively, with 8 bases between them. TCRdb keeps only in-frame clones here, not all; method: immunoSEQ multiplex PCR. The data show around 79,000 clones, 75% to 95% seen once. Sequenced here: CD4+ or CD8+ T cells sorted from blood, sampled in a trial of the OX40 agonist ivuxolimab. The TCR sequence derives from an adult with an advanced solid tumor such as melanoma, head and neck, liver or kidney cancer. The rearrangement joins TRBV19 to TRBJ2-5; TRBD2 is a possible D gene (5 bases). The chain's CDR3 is CASSIEVGNQETQYF. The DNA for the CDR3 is TGTGCCAGTAGTATAGAGGTCGGGAACCAAGAGACCCAGTACTTC.